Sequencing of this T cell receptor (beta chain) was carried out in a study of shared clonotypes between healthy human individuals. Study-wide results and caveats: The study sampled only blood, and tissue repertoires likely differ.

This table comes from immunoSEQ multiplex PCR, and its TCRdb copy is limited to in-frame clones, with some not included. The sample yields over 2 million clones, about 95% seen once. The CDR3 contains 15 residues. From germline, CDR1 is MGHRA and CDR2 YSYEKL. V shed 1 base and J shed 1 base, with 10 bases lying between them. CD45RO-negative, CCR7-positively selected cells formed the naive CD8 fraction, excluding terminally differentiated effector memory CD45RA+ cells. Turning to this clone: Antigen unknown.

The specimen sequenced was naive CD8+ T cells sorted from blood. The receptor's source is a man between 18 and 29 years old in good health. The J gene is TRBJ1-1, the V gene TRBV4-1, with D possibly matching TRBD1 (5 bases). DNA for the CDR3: TGCGCCAGCAGCCAAGGGCCCGGGGGGAACACTGAAGCTTTCTTT. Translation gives CASSQGPGGNTEAFF.